These T cell receptor beta chains were read from a single sample in a study of blood T cell repertoires in COVID-19. Method: immunoSEQ multiplex PCR; TCRdb's copy keeps in-frame clones and lacks some. The data contain fewer than 250,000 clones, more than 70% of them seen just once; the ten biggest clones take up 5% to 7.5%. The sequencing input was peripheral blood. The receptors derive from a woman aged 40 to 55 who had recovered from COVID-19. Each CDR3 is given with its conserved first and last residue. The order of the fields is D gene, V gene, clone size, J gene, CDR3 protein, CDR3 DNA. D genes are given only for firm matches. Clone size, where shown, is once, few, many, or a class for clones that have expanded.

TRBD2,TRBV7-3,NA,TRBJ2-2,CASSPPGLEAGELFF,TGTGCCAGCAGCCCACCGGGACTAGAGGCCGGGGAGCTGTTTTTT
NA,TRBV19,NA,TRBJ2-1,CASSAPVGSYNEQFF,TGTGCCAGTAGTGCCCCCGTCGGCTCCTACAATGAGCAGTTCTTC
TRBD2,TRBV7-9,NA,TRBJ2-7,CASSQVSGRSTYEQYF,TGTGCCAGCAGCCAAGTTAGCGGGAGATCAACCTACGAGCAGTACTTC
NA,TRBV2,NA,TRBJ1-1,CASSEEGGRGTEAFF,TGTGCCAGCAGTGAAGAGGGAGGGAGGGGCACTGAAGCTTTCTTT
NA,TRBV15,NA,TRBJ1-2,CATSFHRDGYTF,TGTGCCACCAGCTTCCACAGGGACGGCTACACCTTC
NA,TRBV12-5,few,TRBJ1-1,CASALEWPSTEAFF,TGTGCTAGTGCCCTGGAGTGGCCCAGCACTGAAGCTTTCTTT
NA,TRBV27,NA,TRBJ1-1,CASSFGGFGTEAFF,TGTGCCAGCAGCTTTGGAGGGTTTGGCACTGAAGCTTTCTTT
NA,TRBV19,NA,TRBJ1-3,CASSFAGVSSGNTIYF,TGTGCCAGTAGTTTTGCAGGGGTCAGCTCTGGAAACACCATATATTTT
TRBD2,TRBV6-4,NA,TRBJ2-1,CASSAGTSGYNEQFF,TGTGCCAGCAGTGCCGGGACTAGCGGCTACAATGAGCAGTTCTTC
TRBD1,TRBV19,NA,TRBJ1-3,CASMPGTGGRNTIYF,TGTGCCAGTATGCCCGGGACAGGGGGTCGAAACACCATATATTTT
TRBD2,TRBV9,NA,TRBJ2-7,CASSPRTSGRSEQYF,TGTGCCAGCAGCCCCAGGACTAGCGGGAGATCCGAGCAGTACTTC
NA,TRBV4-2,NA,TRBJ1-2,CASSQGPASYGYTF,TGTGCCAGCAGCCAAGGGCCCGCCTCCTATGGCTACACCTTC
TRBD2,TRBV2,NA,TRBJ2-3,CASSLGGSSTDTQYF,TGTGCCAGCAGTCTGGGAGGGTCTAGCACAGATACGCAGTATTTT
NA,TRBV3-1/TRBV3-2,NA,TRBJ1-2,CASSQGGADTAYGYTF,TGTGCCAGCAGCCAGGGGGGGGCAGACACGGCCTATGGCTACACCTTC